Presented here are 20 T cell receptor beta chains from one specimen sequenced in a study of blood T cell repertoires in COVID-19. The data were produced by immunoSEQ multiplex PCR, yet TCRdb's version contains in-frame clones alone and is incomplete. Of around 140,000 clones in the sample, 80% to 90% are singletons; the top ten hold roughly a tenth. The source material was peripheral blood. The receptors were sampled from a man aged 55-75 years with active or convalescent COVID-19.

The CDR3, as DNA: TGTGCCACCAAGAAAGGGGGATTCTCCTACGAGCAGTACTTC. Encoded protein: CATKKGGFSYEQYF. V and J are TRBV15 and TRBJ2-7; possible D gene TRBD1, 6 bases. This CDR3 comprises 14 residues. Trimming cost V 7 bases and J 0 bases, with 13 bases left between them. Germline assignment: CDR1 LNHNV and CDR2 YYDKDF (reference sequence).

The CDR3 coding sequence is TGTGCCAGTAGTAAACCGGGACTAGCGGGAGTAGGAGATACGCAGTATTTT. It codes for CASSKPGLAGVGDTQYF. The V gene is TRBV19, the J gene TRBJ2-3; 14 bases map to TRBD2. V was clipped by 4 bases and J by 5 bases; unmatched bases: 8. There are 17 residues in the CDR3. Germline CDR1 reads LNHDA; CDR2 reads SQIVND (reference sequence).

This sequence joins TRBV27 and TRBJ2-7; 8 nucleotides match TRBD2. The length of the CDR3 is 15 residues. Germline lookup yields CDR1 MNHEY and CDR2 SMNVEV (reference sequence). Losses at the gene ends were 5 bases for V and 4 bases for J; bases not matched to a gene: 10. CDR3 region: CASSPSGTRFYEQYF. For the CDR3, the DNA is TGTGCCAGCAGTCCATCCGGGACTAGATTTTACGAGCAGTACTTC.

This chain links TRBV4-1 with TRBJ2-2; no definite D call. The CDR3 extends over 14 amino acids. The germline V gene encodes CDR1 MGHRA and CDR2 YSYEKL. Trimming removed 9 bases from V and 2 bases from J, with 13 bases in between. CDR3 amino acids: CASQTTVNTGELFF. In DNA, the CDR3 is TGCGCCAGTCAGACGACTGTAAACACCGGGGAGCTGTTTTTT.

CDR3: CATGLPNSPLHF. DNA of the CDR3: TGTGCCACGGGACTACCTAATTCACCCCTCCACTTT. The rearrangement uses TRBV15 and TRBJ1-6, with D possibly matching TRBD1 (5 bases). Trimming cost V 9 bases and J 6 bases, with 9 bases left between them. Per germline, CDR1 LNHNV and CDR2 YYDKDF (reference sequence). This CDR3 is built from 12 residues. Based on the CDR3 plus reference TRBV15 and TRBJ1-6, the full variable domain is DAMVIQNPRYQVTQFGKPVTLSCSQTLNHNVMYWYQQKSSQAPKLLFHYYDKDFNNEADTPDNFQSRRPNTSFCFLDIRSPGLGDTAMYLCATGLPNSPLHFGNGTRLTVT.

The genes are TRBV7-9 and TRBJ2-2, with a weak D call TRBD2 (5 bases). Looked up from germline, CDR1 is SEHNR and CDR2 is FQNEAQ (reference sequence). V was shortened by 3 bases and J by 6 bases, with 8 bases between the two germline ends. The CDR3 length is 13 residues. The CDR3 sequence: CASSFSRAGELFF. CDR3 DNA sequence: TGTGCCAGCAGCTTCTCGCGGGCCGGGGAGCTGTTTTTT. The variable domain in full, completed from reference TRBV7-9 and TRBJ2-2, reads DTGVSQNPRHKITKRGQNVTFRCDPISEHNRLYWYRQTLGQGPEFLTYFQNEAQLEKSRLLSDRFSAERPKGSFSTLEIQRTEQGDSAMYLCASSFSRAGELFFGEGSRLTVL.

The chain employs TRBV28 and TRBJ1-5, with TRBD1 identical over 9 bases. V was clipped by 4 bases and J by 5 bases; unmatched bases: 6. CDR1 and CDR2 from the germline V gene are MDHEN and SYDVKM. The CDR3 covers 15 residues. The CDR3 sequence is CASSSGQGFDQPQHF. The CDR3 DNA is TGTGCCAGCAGTTCCGGACAGGGGTTCGATCAGCCCCAGCATTTT.

The J gene is TRBJ2-5, the V gene TRBV6-6; TRBD1 agrees at 12 bases. This CDR3 contains 16 residues. The V gene end was trimmed by 4 bases and the J gene end by 3 bases; junction bases not matched to a gene: 6. Germline V gene sequence: CDR1 MNHNY, CDR2 SVGAGI (reference sequence). The chain's CDR3 is CASSSRDRGRKETQYF. The DNA of the CDR3 is TGTGCCAGCAGTTCCCGGGACAGGGGGCGAAAAGAGACCCAGTACTTC.

This clone was seen a handful of times. The rearrangement links TRBV28 to TRBJ1-5; possibly TRBD1 for D (6 bases). CDR3 length equals 15 residues. The germline V gene has CDR1 MDHEN and CDR2 SYDVKM. The V and J ends lost 3 bases and 2 bases respectively, with 11 bases between them. The CDR3 bases are TGTGCCAGCAGTTTGGTACAGGGTGGCAATCAGCCCCAGCATTTT. Its protein is CASSLVQGGNQPQHF.

The chain is built from TRBV11-2 and TRBJ2-1, with D possibly being TRBD2 (6 bases). CDR1 and CDR2 (germline): SGHAT, FQNNGV. Trimming removed 1 base from V and 2 bases from J, with 9 bases in between. The CDR3 covers 15 residues. The CDR3 here is CASSLAGAAYNEQFF. The CDR3 DNA reads TGTGCCAGCAGCTTAGCGGGAGCGGCCTACAATGAGCAGTTCTTC.

The chain joins TRBV18 to TRBJ2-3; 15 nucleotides agree with TRBD2. This CDR3 has 21 amino acids. Germline assignment: CDR1 KGHSH and CDR2 LQKENI. The V segment lost 0 bases and the J segment 0 bases; nucleotides outside the gene matches: 10. CDR3 sequence: CASSPPPGLAGGTTSTDTQYF. The CDR3 DNA reads TGTGCCAGCTCACCACCACCGGGACTAGCGGGAGGAACAACTAGCACAGATACGCAGTATTTT.

J is TRBJ1-4 and V is TRBV5-1, with a possible D match to TRBD1 (5 bases). V lost 3 bases to trimming and J lost 3 bases, with 24 bases between them. The CDR3 is 19 residues long. Looked up from germline, CDR1 is SGHRS and CDR2 is YFSETQ. CDR3 sequence: CASSSRWVGQGGPNEKLFF. The CDR3 nucleotides read TGCGCCAGCAGCTCCCGATGGGTTGGCCAGGGAGGGCCTAATGAAAAACTGTTTTTT.

The chain employs TRBV24-1 and TRBJ1-1, with unresolved D. CDR3 length equals 14 residues. The germline CDR1 and CDR2 sequences are KGHDR and SFDVKD. V shed 5 bases and J shed 4 bases, with 13 bases lying between them. The CDR3 is CATSASAEGTEAFF. The CDR3 DNA is TGTGCCACCAGTGCTTCAGCGGAGGGCACTGAAGCTTTCTTT.

This clone was counted at least ten times. J is TRBJ2-2 and V is TRBV24-1; no firm D call. Trimming cost V 2 bases and J 7 bases, with 13 bases left between them. The germline CDR1 and CDR2 sequences are KGHDR and SFDVKD. This CDR3 comprises 15 residues. As DNA, the CDR3 is TGTGCCACCAGTGATTATTCGAGGTCGGACGGGGAGCTGTTTTTT. Amino acid sequence: CATSDYSRSDGELFF.

This chain joins TRBV11-2 and TRBJ1-4; the D is unclear. Between the trimmed V and J ends, which lost 1 base and 7 bases, there was a span of 7 bases. This CDR3 has 13 residues. Germline CDR1 reads SGHAT; CDR2 reads FQNNGV. The CDR3 nucleotides read TGTGCCAGCAGCTTAGTTGGGAGTGAAAAACTGTTTTTT. Translated: CASSLVGSEKLFF.

The V and J genes are TRBV3-1 (or the pseudogene TRBV3-2) and TRBJ2-2; D is possibly TRBD2 (6 bases). Germline-derived CDR1 and CDR2 are LGHDT and YNNKEL (reference sequence). This CDR3 spans 13 amino acids. V dropped 4 bases and J dropped 6 bases, with 9 bases sitting between them. The CDR3 bases are TGTGCCAGCAGCCTTACGGGGGCCGGGGAGCTGTTTTTT. This sequence encodes CASSLTGAGELFF.

V is TRBV23-1 and J is TRBJ2-7; 9 bases fit TRBD1. TRBV23-1 is labeled an ORF, and its function is uncertain. V trimming: 3 bases; J trimming: 3 bases; junction bases outside the gene matches: 15. This CDR3 has 18 residues. CDR3 DNA sequence: TGCGCCAGCAGTCACTCAAACCGTGAGACAGGGGGTCTCTACGAGCAGTACTTC. This encodes CASSHSNRETGGLYEQYF.

Only a few counts were recorded for this clone. At one end the junction does not follow the germline gene, possibly because of a read error. The V call is TRBV6-1, the J call TRBJ1-2, with TRBD1 matching over 10 bases. Germline V CDR1 and CDR2: MNHNS, SASEGT. The CDR3 length is 14 residues. The DNA of the CDR3 is TGTGCCAGCAGCGAAGACAGGGGGCTCGGTGGCTACACCTTC. It yields the protein CASSEDRGLGGYTF.

V and J are TRBV7-8 and TRBJ2-6, with D perhaps TRBD1 (5 bases). V was pared by 2 bases and J by 0 bases, with 17 bases between. The germline V gene encodes CDR1 SGHVS and CDR2 FQNEAQ. The CDR3 covers 19 residues. CDR3 sequence reads: CASSLRLGRQSSGANVLTF. In nucleotides, the CDR3 is TGTGCCAGCAGCTTACGGCTCGGCAGACAGAGCTCTGGGGCCAACGTCCTGACTTTC.

This clone was found a few times. This chain uses TRBV10-3 with TRBJ1-5; weak D call: TRBD1 (5 bases). The V gene's germline CDR1 is ENHRY and CDR2 SYGVKD. The CDR3 contains 16 residues. V was clipped by 0 bases and J by 3 bases, with 12 bases between them. The CDR3 is CAISESTPRANQPQHF. CDR3 nucleotides: TGTGCCATCAGTGAGTCGACCCCCAGGGCCAATCAGCCCCAGCATTTT.